The T cell receptor (beta chain) under discussion was sequenced for a study of metastatic and nonmetastatic thyroid tumors. On the study more broadly: Across blood and tumor or nodule tissue, repertoires from malignant and benign thyroid patients were compared with one another. General observations from the study: Patients with malignant thyroid tumors reportedly had significantly higher TCR beta diversity than those with benign nodules, in blood and tumor.

This clone was seen many times. The antigen is not known. The CDR3 length is 13 residues. CDR1 is MDHEN, CDR2 SYDVKM, per germline. V lost 5 bases and J lost 3, with 11 bases in between. TCRdb re-called clones via MiXCR from the PCR reads. The sample contains roughly 30,000 clones, more than 15% of which appear only once. The entire patient cohort was treatment-naive prior to thyroid surgery. The chain carries TRBV28 and TRBJ2-7; no clear D gene. The receptor comes from a female donor with papillary thyroid cancer or a benign thyroid nodule (not recorded which). Some clones in this sample may be carry-over from other donors' samples. The specimen was blood. The CDR3 spells CASSGPVYYEQYF. CDR3 DNA sequence: TGTGCCAGCAGTGGGCCAGTTTACTACGAGCAGTACTTC.